The clone carrying this T cell receptor (beta chain) showed up just a few times. The antigen remains undetermined. The source of the sample is a study of Ad26.COV2.S vaccination and SARS-CoV-2 variants. Regarding the study as a whole: Vaccine recipients had higher spike-specific TCR breadth than placebo recipients. From the TCR breadth and depth analyses, total T cell responses may have been underestimated. After vaccination, substantial breadth of spike-specific CD8+ and CD4+ responses was reported.

The CDR3 sequence is 12 residues long. Germline CDR1 reads SEHNR; CDR2 reads FQNEAQ (reference sequence). Trimming took off 0 bases at V and 4 bases at J, with 3 bases between the two ends. Repertoires were generated with immunoSEQ multiplex PCR, while TCRdb's copy carries only in-frame clones and drops some. The sample shows tens of thousands of clones, roughly 85% of them seen only once. The sequence derives from a human donor who had recovered from COVID-19. This rearrangement joins TRBV7-9 to TRBJ1-2; no clear D. This specimen was peripheral blood, taken after recovery from COVID-19. The chain's CDR3 is CASSLAGYGYTF. The CDR3 bases are TGTGCCAGCAGCTTAGCCGGCTATGGCTACACCTTC.